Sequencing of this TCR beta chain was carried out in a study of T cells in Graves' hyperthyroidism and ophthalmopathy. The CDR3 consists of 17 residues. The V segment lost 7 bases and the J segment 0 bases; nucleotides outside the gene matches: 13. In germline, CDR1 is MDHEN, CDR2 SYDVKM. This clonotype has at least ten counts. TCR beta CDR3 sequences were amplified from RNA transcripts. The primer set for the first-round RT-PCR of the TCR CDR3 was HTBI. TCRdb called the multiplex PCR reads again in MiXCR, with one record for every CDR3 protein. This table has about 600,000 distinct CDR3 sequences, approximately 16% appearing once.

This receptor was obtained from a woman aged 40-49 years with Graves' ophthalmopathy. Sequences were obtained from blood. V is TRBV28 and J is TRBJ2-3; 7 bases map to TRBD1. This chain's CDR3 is CASTPGDRQPSTDTQYF. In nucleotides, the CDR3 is TGTGCCAGCACCCCCGGGGACAGACAACCTAGCACAGATACGCAGTATTTT.